A selection of T cell receptor beta chains follows, all from one sample in a study of T cell responses to AZD1222 COVID-19 vaccine. Repertoires were generated with immunoSEQ multiplex PCR, while TCRdb's copy carries only in-frame clones and drops some. Among around 140,000 clones listed, roughly 92% were seen once. The material sequenced was peripheral blood, taken on day 0 of AZD1222 vaccination. The source is an adult in good health. Each CDR3 is given with its conserved first and last residue. D genes are given only for firm matches. A row's size may be missing; if present it is once, few, many or a size class.

cdr3_length	clone_size	v_call	d_call	j_call	cdr3_nt	cdr3_aa
15	.	TRBV5-1	.	TRBJ1-1	TGCGCCAGCAGCCTCCCATTGGGAGATTCGGCTGAAGCTTTCTTT	CASSLPLGDSAEAFF
13	.	TRBV6-5	.	TRBJ2-1	TGTGCCAGCAGCCGGAGTTCCTACAATGAGCAGTTCTTC	CASSRSSYNEQFF
15	.	TRBV7-7	.	TRBJ2-5	TGTGCCAGCAGCTTAATGAAGACCGGGCAAGAGACCCAGTACTTC	CASSLMKTGQETQYF
15	.	TRBV7-2	.	TRBJ2-6	TGTGCCAGCAGCTGGGACGGAGCTGGGGCCAACGTCCTGACTTTC	CASSWDGAGANVLTF
13	.	TRBV6-5	TRBD1	TRBJ1-2	TGTGCCAGCAGTTCGACAGGGACACATGGCTACACCTTC	CASSSTGTHGYTF
18	.	TRBV4-1	.	TRBJ1-3	TGCGCCAGCAGCCACTCCGGACAAAGTACCCTCTCTGGAAACACCATATATTTT	CASSHSGQSTLSGNTIYF
16	.	TRBV4-1	.	TRBJ1-1	TGCGCCAGCACCTTACTGACAGGTGGGTGGGACACTGAAGCTTTCTTT	CASTLLTGGWDTEAFF
14	once	TRBV16	.	TRBJ2-1	TGTGCCAGCAGCCAAGGGGGCTCCTACAATGAGCAGTTCTTC	CASSQGGSYNEQFF
16	once	TRBV18	TRBD1	TRBJ1-3	TGTGCCAGCTCAAGGGGGCAGCCTGGCTCTGGAAACACCATATATTTT	CASSRGQPGSGNTIYF
14	.	TRBV28	TRBD1	TRBJ2-2	TGTGCCAGCAGTTTATTTACAGGGGGCGGGGAGCTGTTTTTT	CASSLFTGGGELFF
15	.	TRBV5-1	.	TRBJ1-4	TGCGCCAGCAGCCGAGGTTCAGGGACGGGTGAAAAACTGTTTTTT	CASSRGSGTGEKLFF
14	.	TRBV6-4	TRBD1	TRBJ2-3	TGTGCCAGCAGTGACTCAGGGGGCCCAGATACGCAGTATTTT	CASSDSGGPDTQYF